Listed below are T cell receptor beta chains from one sample, sequenced in a study of cytomegalovirus exposure and HLA in healthy donors. Method: immunoSEQ multiplex PCR; TCRdb's copy keeps in-frame clones and lacks some. The table has around 91,000 clones, 65% to 85% seen once. Sequenced material: PBMCs. These receptors originate from a man between 18 and 29 years old in good health and CMV-seronegative. Both conserved end residues are part of each CDR3. D genes are given only for firm matches. Clone sizes are given selectively: once, few, many, or a class where the clone is expanded.

>TRBV7-2|TRBD1|TRBJ2-1|.
TGTGCCAGCAGCCCGCCCGCGGACAGGCCTAAGTTCTTC
CASSPPADRPKFF
>TRBV9|TRBD1|TRBJ1-1|.
TGTGCCAGCAGCCGACAGGGGCACACTGAAGCTTTCTTT
CASSRQGHTEAFF
>TRBV10-3|.|TRBJ2-7|.
TGTGCCATCAGTGAAATGGGAAGACAGGTCGCCTACGAGCAGTACTTC
CAISEMGRQVAYEQYF
>TRBV5-6|.|TRBJ2-3|few
TGTGCCAGCAGGATTTACAGCTCGGATACGCAGTATTTT
CASRIYSSDTQYF
>TRBV5-4|.|TRBJ1-1|few
TGTGCCGGCCGACAGGAACCGAACACTGAAGCTTTCTTT
CAGRQEPNTEAFF
>TRBV6-1|TRBD2|TRBJ2-1|.
TGTGCCAGCAGTCTAGCGGGCTCCTACAATGAGCAGTTCTTC
CASSLAGSYNEQFF
>TRBV5-1|TRBD2|TRBJ2-7|once
TGCGCCAGCAGCTTGAGTGCGGGAGAATCCTACGAGCAGTACTTC
CASSLSAGESYEQYF
>TRBV7-9|TRBD2|TRBJ2-7|.
TGTGCCAGCAGCTTGGGACTAGCCCACGAGCAGTACTTC
CASSLGLAHEQYF
>TRBV5-4|TRBD1|TRBJ1-1|.
TGTGCCAGCAGCTTAAGGACAGGGGTCACTGAAGCTTTCTTT
CASSLRTGVTEAFF
>TRBV30|.|TRBJ1-2|.
TGTGCCTGGAGTCGAATCAGGTTAAGCTATGGCTACACCTTC
CAWSRIRLSYGYTF
>TRBV4-1|TRBD2|TRBJ2-2|.
TGCGCCAGCAGCCAAGGGGGACTACTCACCGGGGAGCTGTTTTTT
CASSQGGLLTGELFF
>TRBV6-6|.|TRBJ1-1|.
TGTGCCAGCAGTCCCATTCCCCTGGAGGGGGCTTTCTTT
CASSPIPLEGAFF
>TRBV6-5|TRBD2|TRBJ2-7|.
TGTGCCAGCAGTTTCCGGACTAGCGGGATCCCCTACGAGCAGTACTTC
CASSFRTSGIPYEQYF
>TRBV30|.|TRBJ1-1|.
TGTGCCAAGAGTTCTCCGAACACTGAAGCTTTCTTT
CAKSSPNTEAFF
>TRBV6-4|.|TRBJ2-1|.
TGTGCCAGCAGTGTGGGCCAGGAGCAGTTCTTC
CASSVGQEQFF
>TRBV5-4|TRBD2|TRBJ2-2|.
TGTGCCAGCAGCTTCAGCGGGAGGTCGAACACCGGGGAGCTGTTTTTT
CASSFSGRSNTGELFF
>TRBV30|TRBD2|TRBJ2-5|.
TGTGCCTGGAGTGTCTGGGTGGGAGGGGAGACCCAGTACTTC
CAWSVWVGGETQYF
>TRBV7-2|.|TRBJ1-1|.
TGTGCCAGCAGGCTCGGGGGTAATACTGAAGCTTTCTTT
CASRLGGNTEAFF
>TRBV27|TRBD1|TRBJ1-2|.
TGTGCCAGCAGAGTGACAGGGGCTGGCTACACCTTC
CASRVTGAGYTF
>TRBV28|.|TRBJ1-5|.
TGTGCCAGCAGTTTACCCTCCACACCCAATCAGCCCCAGCATTTT
CASSLPSTPNQPQHF
>TRBV6-5|TRBD1|TRBJ1-1|.
TGTGCCAGCAGGACAGGGGGTACCTCGAACACTGAAGCTTTCTTT
CASRTGGTSNTEAFF
>TRBV29-1|TRBD1|TRBJ2-2|.
TGCAGCGTCGATGGACAGGGCGACGGCGGGGAGCTGTTTTTT
CSVDGQGDGGELFF
>TRBV7-9|TRBD1|TRBJ1-2|once
TGTGCCAGCAGCACAACCGGGACAGCCATCACCTACACCTTC
CASSTTGTAITYTF
>TRBV5-1|TRBD2|TRBJ2-3|.
TGCGCCAGCAGCTCCGGGACTAGCACAACACGGGGGTATTTT
CASSSGTSTTRGYF
>TRBV27|.|TRBJ1-1|once
TGTGCCAGCAGTAGACACAGGGAGAACACTGAAGCTTTCTTT
CASSRHRENTEAFF
>TRBV30|TRBD2|TRBJ2-7|.
TGTGCCGGCCTTACCGGGACTAGACTGTACTTC
CAGLTGTRLYF
>TRBV30|.|TRBJ2-7|.
TGTGCCTGGTCCCGGGACATCACCGCCTACGAGCAGTACTTC
CAWSRDITAYEQYF
>TRBV29-1|TRBD2|TRBJ2-1|.
TGCAGCGCCGGACGGGCCCAGGGAGGGAATGAGCAGTTCTTC
CSAGRAQGGNEQFF